This T cell receptor (beta chain) was sequenced in a study of blood T cells in healthy people across ages. From germline, CDR1 is MDHEN and CDR2 SYDVKM. Trimming took 5 bases from V and 3 from J, leaving 8 bases between them. The CDR3 has 12 residues. Next came a second PCR, run for about 7 to 12 cycles, which used a sample-barcoded 5' primer along with a J-beta primer mix. TCRdb recomputed calls from the 5' RACE reads with MiXCR, one row per CDR3 protein. The sample holds roughly 790,000 distinct CDR3 sequences, approximately 39% seen once. The source of this sequence is an older woman in good health. Sequences were obtained from blood. This chain joins TRBV28 and TRBJ2-7; D might be TRBD2 (6 bases). CDR3 residues: CASSGTLYEQYF. CDR3 bases: TGTGCCAGCAGTGGGACTCTCTACGAGCAGTACTTC.